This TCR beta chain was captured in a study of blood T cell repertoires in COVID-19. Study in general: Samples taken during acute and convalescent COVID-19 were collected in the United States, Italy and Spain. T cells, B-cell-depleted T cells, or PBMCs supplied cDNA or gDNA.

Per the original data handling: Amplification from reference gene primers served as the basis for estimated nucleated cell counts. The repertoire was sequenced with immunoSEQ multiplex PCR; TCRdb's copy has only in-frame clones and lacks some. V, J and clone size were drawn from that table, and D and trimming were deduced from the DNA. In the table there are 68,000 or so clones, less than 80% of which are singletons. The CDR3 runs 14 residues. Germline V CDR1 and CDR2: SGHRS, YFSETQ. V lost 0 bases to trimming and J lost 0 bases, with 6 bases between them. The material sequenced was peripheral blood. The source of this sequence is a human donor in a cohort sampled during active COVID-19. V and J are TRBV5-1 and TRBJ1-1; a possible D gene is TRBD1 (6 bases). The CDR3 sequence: CASSLGGLNTEAFF. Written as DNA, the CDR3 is TGCGCCAGCAGCTTGGGGGGGCTGAACACTGAAGCTTTCTTT.